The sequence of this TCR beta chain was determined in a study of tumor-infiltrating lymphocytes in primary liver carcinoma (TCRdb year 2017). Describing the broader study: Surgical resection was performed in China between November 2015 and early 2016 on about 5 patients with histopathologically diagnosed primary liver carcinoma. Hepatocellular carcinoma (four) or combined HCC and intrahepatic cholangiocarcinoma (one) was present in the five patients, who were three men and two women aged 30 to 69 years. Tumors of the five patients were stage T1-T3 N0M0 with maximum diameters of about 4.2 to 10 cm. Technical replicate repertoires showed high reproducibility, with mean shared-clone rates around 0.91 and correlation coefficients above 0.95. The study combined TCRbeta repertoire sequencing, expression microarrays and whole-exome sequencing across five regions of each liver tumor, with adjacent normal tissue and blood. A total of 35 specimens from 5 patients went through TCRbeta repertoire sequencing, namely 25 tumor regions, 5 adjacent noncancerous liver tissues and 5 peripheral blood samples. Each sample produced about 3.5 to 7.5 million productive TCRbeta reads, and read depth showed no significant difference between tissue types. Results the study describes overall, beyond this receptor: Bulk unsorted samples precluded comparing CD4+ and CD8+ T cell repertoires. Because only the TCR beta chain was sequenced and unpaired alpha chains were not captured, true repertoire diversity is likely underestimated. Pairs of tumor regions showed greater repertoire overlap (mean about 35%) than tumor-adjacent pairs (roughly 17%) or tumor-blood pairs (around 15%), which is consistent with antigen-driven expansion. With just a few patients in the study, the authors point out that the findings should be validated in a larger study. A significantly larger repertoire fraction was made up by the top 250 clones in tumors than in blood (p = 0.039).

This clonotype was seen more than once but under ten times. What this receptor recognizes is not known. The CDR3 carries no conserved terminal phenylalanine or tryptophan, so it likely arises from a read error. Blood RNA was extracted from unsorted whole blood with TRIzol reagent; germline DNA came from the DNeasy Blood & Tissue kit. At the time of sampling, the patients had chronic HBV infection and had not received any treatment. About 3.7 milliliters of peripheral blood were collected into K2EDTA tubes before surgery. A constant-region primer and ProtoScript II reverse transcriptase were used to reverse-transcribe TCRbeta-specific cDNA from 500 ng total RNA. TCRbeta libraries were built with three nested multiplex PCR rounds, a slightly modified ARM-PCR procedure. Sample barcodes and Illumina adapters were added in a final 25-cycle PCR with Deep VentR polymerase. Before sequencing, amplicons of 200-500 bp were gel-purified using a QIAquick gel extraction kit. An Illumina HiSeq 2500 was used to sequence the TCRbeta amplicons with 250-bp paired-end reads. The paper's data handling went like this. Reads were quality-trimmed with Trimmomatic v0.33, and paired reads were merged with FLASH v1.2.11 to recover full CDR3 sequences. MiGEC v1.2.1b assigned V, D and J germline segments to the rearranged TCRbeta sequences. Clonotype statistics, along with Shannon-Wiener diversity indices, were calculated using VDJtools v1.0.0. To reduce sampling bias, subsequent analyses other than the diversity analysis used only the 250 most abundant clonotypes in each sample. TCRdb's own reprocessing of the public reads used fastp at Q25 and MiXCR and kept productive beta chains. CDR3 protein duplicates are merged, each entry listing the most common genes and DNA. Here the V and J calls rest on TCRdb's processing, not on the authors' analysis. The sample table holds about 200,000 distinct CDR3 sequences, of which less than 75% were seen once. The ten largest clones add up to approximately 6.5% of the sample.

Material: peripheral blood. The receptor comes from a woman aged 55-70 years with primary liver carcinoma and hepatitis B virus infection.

The nucleotide sequence reads TGTGCCAGCAGTCCGACAGGGTATACTGAAGCTTTCCTT. Translated, it gives CASSPTGYTEAFL. The chain links TRBV6-2 or TRBV6-3 with TRBJ1-1, and 7 bases in between align with TRBD1. V and J are trimmed by 5 bases and 5 bases, and the gene matches miss 5 bases of the junction. 13 amino acids form the CDR3, both terminal residues included. Of all the DNA, just the CDR3 is kept, 39 bases in frame from base 1. CDR1 and CDR2, looked up from the germline V gene, are MNHEY and SVGEGT.